The sample holds many counts of the clone carrying this T cell receptor beta chain. TCRdb re-called the 5' RACE reads through MiXCR, storing one row per CDR3 protein. This table holds approximately 34,000 distinct CDR3 sequences, 6% to 8.5% found once. This record belongs to a study of T cells after yellow fever vaccination. For the study at large: Flow sorting relied on CD3, CD45RA, CCR7 and CD95 to obtain EM, EMRA, CM and Tscm memory subsets.

Study-wide points: Once the booster was given, most primary-vaccination clones reappeared, at approximately 97% for CD4 and 88% for CD8.

Material: PBMCs, either bulk or a sorted T-cell subset (CD4+, CD8+, memory, or dextramer-sorted; not recorded which), obtained on the day of the first yellow fever vaccination. The receptor comes from a man between 18 and 35 years old who received the YFV17D yellow fever vaccine.

As DNA, the CDR3 is TGTGCCAGCAGCTCCACAGGGTCCTACACTGAAGCTTTCTTT. It yields the protein CASSSTGSYTEAFF. The chain combines TRBV3-1 with TRBJ1-1; tentatively, D is TRBD1 (6 bases). Trimming shortened V by 5 bases and J by 3 bases, and 13 bases separated the two germline ends. Germline CDR1 and CDR2: LGHDT and YNNKEL (reference sequence). The CDR3 runs to 14 residues.